This TCR beta chain came from a study of OX40 agonist ivuxolimab in advanced cancers. On the study more broadly: Averaging about 60 years in age, with a range of roughly 20 to 80, the cohort was approximately 87% male. Notes on the study in general: Expanded clones were, on average, more numerous in CD8+ T cells than in CD4+.

The germline gives CDR1 SGHRS, CDR2 YFSETQ. CDR3 size: 12 residues. Trimming pared 5 bases from V and 9 bases from J, leaving 12 bases between. As regards this clone: Its target is unknown.

Profiling relied on immunoSEQ multiplex PCR, and the TCRdb table lists in-frame clones only, not all of them. The top ten clones hold approximately 29% of a sample with 20,000 to 25,000 clones, less than 90% of them seen once. V is TRBV5-1 and J is TRBJ2-1; no firm D call. The receptor comes from an adult with an advanced solid tumor such as melanoma, head and neck, liver or kidney cancer. The sample here was CD4+ or CD8+ T cells sorted from blood, taken in a trial of the OX40 agonist ivuxolimab. CDR3 in amino acids: CASSFETREQFF. CDR3 nucleotide sequence: TGCGCCAGCAGTTTCGAAACACGTGAGCAGTTCTTC.